Presented here are 20 T cell receptor beta chains from one specimen sequenced in a study of regulatory T cells in long-lasting Graves disease. This sample's time point: newly diagnosed GD, antithyroid drugs for less than 3 months. With RNA extracted from PBMCs as input, the TCR library was made. Construction of the TCR beta libraries employed iRepertoire HTBI primers in conjunction with Arm-PCR of CDR3 regions. TCRdb re-derived calls from the multiplex PCR reads in MiXCR, one entry per CDR3 protein. The sample carries 500,000 or so distinct CDR3 sequences, approximately 14% recorded once. These data were also filed under a second study, of T cells in Graves' hyperthyroidism and ophthalmopathy.

This specimen was peripheral blood mononuclear cells (PBMCs), taken at new diagnosis, from a patient treated with antithyroid drugs. These receptors were obtained from a woman aged 50 to 60 with Graves disease.

This clonotype has at least ten counts. This chain joins TRBV28 and TRBJ2-1, with a tentative D call TRBD1 (6 bases). Germline V gene lookup returns CDR1 MDHEN and CDR2 SYDVKM. The CDR3 consists of 13 residues. Trimming pared 9 bases from V and 2 bases from J, leaving 11 bases between. CDR3 nucleotides: TGTGCCAGTACAGGGATCCCCTACAATGAGCAGTTCTTC. Amino acid sequence: CASTGIPYNEQFF.

This chain uses TRBV5-1 with TRBJ2-1, with D hard to call. CDR1 is SGHRS, CDR2 YFSETQ, per germline. The CDR3 is 13 amino acids. Trimming took 2 bases from V and 8 from J, leaving 11 bases between them. The CDR3 bases are TGCGCCAGCAGCTTTGGGCAGGTCGATGAGCAGTTCTTC. Residues: CASSFGQVDEQFF.

This clonotype has a count of ten or more. This rearrangement joins TRBV7-2 to TRBJ1-5; D unclear. The CDR3 spans 15 residues. The V gene lost 5 bases and the J gene lost 7 bases, with 18 bases spanning the gap. Germline CDR1 SGHTA, CDR2 FQGNSA. The CDR3 coding sequence is TGTGCCAGCAGCACCCGCCCGGGGTCGGGCCAGCCCCAGCATTTT. Amino acids: CASSTRPGSGQPQHF.

The table lists this clonotype with many counts. The chain combines TRBV5-5 with TRBJ2-4, with 10 bases lining up with TRBD1. The V segment lost 0 bases and the J segment 4 bases; nucleotides outside the gene matches: 4. Germline CDR1 and CDR2: SGHKS and YYEKEE (reference sequence). The CDR3 contains 16 residues. CDR3 sequence (DNA): TGTGCCAGCAGCTTGGTCCCGGGACAGGGGAAAAACATTCAGTACTTC. Residues: CASSLVPGQGKNIQYF.

The chain employs TRBV11-2 and TRBJ2-5; 13 nucleotides agree with TRBD2. The CDR3 runs to 16 residues. Trimming cost V 5 bases and J 4 bases; bases outside gene matches: 7. In germline, CDR1 is SGHAT, CDR2 FQNNGV. This CDR3 is CASSRTSGSRRETQYF. CDR3 DNA: TGTGCCAGCAGCAGGACTAGCGGGAGTAGAAGAGAGACCCAGTACTTC. The variable domain in full, with the rest retrieved from reference TRBV11-2 and TRBJ2-5, is EAGVAQSPRYKIIEKRQSVAFWCNPISGHATLYWYQQILGQGPKLLIQFQNNGVVDDSQLPKDRFSAERLKGVDSTLKIQPAKLEDSAVYLCASSRTSGSRRETQYFGPGTRLLVL.

Many counts were recorded for this clonotype. The chain combines TRBV7-2 with TRBJ2-5; D not certain. CDR1 and CDR2 (germline): SGHTA, FQGNSA. V was shortened by 4 bases and J by 2 bases, with 11 bases between the two germline ends. The CDR3 covers 14 residues. This CDR3 is CASSSSPRQETQYF. The CDR3 region has the DNA TGTGCCAGCAGCTCCTCCCCCAGACAAGAGACCCAGTACTTC.

The sample holds many counts of this clonotype. The chain links TRBV6-2 or TRBV6-3 to TRBJ2-3, with D perhaps matching TRBD1 (5 bases). V gave up 5 bases and J gave up 5 bases, with 14 bases separating them. Germline assignment: CDR1 MNHEY and CDR2 SVGEGT. The CDR3 has 14 amino acids. The CDR3 loop reads CASSPDPGIDTQYF. The CDR3 region has the DNA TGTGCCAGCAGTCCGGACCCAGGGATAGATACGCAGTATTTT.

This clonotype was observed a few times. This rearrangement joins TRBV6-2 or TRBV6-3 to TRBJ2-3, with D maybe TRBD2 (5 bases). The CDR3 spans 14 residues. With 2 bases removed from V and 2 bases from J, the gap between germline ends came to 8 bases. Germline CDR1 reads MNHEY; CDR2 reads SVGEGT. CDR3 residues: CASSYADFTDTQYF. For the CDR3, the DNA is TGTGCCAGCAGTTACGCGGACTTCACAGATACGCAGTATTTT.

This clonotype was seen many times. The chain joins TRBV12-3 or TRBV12-4 to TRBJ2-7; 10 bases fit TRBD1. The ends lost 7 bases at V and 4 bases at J; junction bases unmatched: 7. CDR3 length: 14 amino acids. CDR3 coding DNA: TGTGCCAGCACCCTGGACAGGGGGACGTACGAGCAGTACTTC. Encoded protein: CASTLDRGTYEQYF.

As DNA, the CDR3 is TGTGCCAGCAGCTTCGGTATAGCGGGAGGCAATGAGCAGTTCTTC. It is translated as CASSFGIAGGNEQFF. The genes are TRBV7-9 and TRBJ2-1; 10 positions match TRBD2. V dropped 3 bases and J dropped 6; count of bases not matched to a gene: 5. This CDR3 region has 15 residues. Germline CDR1 is SEHNR and CDR2 is FQNEAQ (reference sequence).

Ten or more counts support this clonotype. The rearrangement uses TRBV27 and TRBJ2-7; D remains ambiguous. This CDR3 has 15 amino acids. Deletions cut 0 bases from V and 5 bases from J, with 14 bases between. Germline CDR1 is MNHEY and CDR2 is SMNVEV (reference sequence). The CDR3 nucleotides are TGTGCCAGCAGTTTATCGGATAGCCTACCCCACGAGCAGTACTTC. Translated, it gives CASSLSDSLPHEQYF.

This clonotype appeared many times. The genes are TRBV2 and TRBJ2-7; TRBD1 aligns across 8 bases. The CDR3 consists of 13 residues. Losses at the gene ends were 5 bases for V and 5 bases for J; bases not matched to a gene: 5. CDR1 and CDR2 (germline): SNHLY, FYNNEI. The CDR3 DNA is TGTGCCAGCAGTCAAGACAGGGGTCACGAGCAGTACTTC. Translating it yields CASSQDRGHEQYF. Looking up the rest from reference TRBV2 and TRBJ2-7 gives the full variable domain: EPEVTQTPSHQVTQMGQEVILRCVPISNHLYFYWYRQILGQKVEFLVSFYNNEISEKSEIFDDQFSVERPDGSNFTLKIRSTKLEDSAMYFCASSQDRGHEQYFGPGTRLTVT.

This clonotype was seen more than once but under ten times. This rearrangement joins TRBV19 to TRBJ2-1; D may be TRBD1 (6 bases). V dropped 1 base and J dropped 6 bases, with 10 bases sitting between them. Germline V CDR1 and CDR2: LNHDA, SQIVND (reference sequence). This CDR3 is 14 amino acids long. In nucleotides, the CDR3 is TGTGCCAGTAGTATAGGGACAGCGGCCAATGAGCAGTTCTTC. Translating gives CASSIGTAANEQFF.

This clonotype occurred many times. This CDR3 reads CASSYTGTLQETQYF. Written as DNA, the CDR3 is TGTGCCAGCAGTTACACCGGGACACTCCAAGAGACCCAGTACTTC. The rearrangement links TRBV6-2 or TRBV6-3 to TRBJ2-5; TRBD1 is a possible D gene (6 bases). The germline V gene has CDR1 MNHEY and CDR2 SVGEGT. CDR3 size: 15 residues. The V and J ends lost 2 bases and 1 base respectively, with 11 bases between them.

This clonotype was counted many times. The V gene is TRBV6-1, the J gene TRBJ2-7, with TRBD1 as a possible D gene (6 bases). Germline-derived CDR1 and CDR2 are MNHNS and SASEGT. Trimming left V 4 bases short and J 0 bases short, with 13 bases between. CDR3 size: 15 residues. The CDR3: CASSGTAYYSYEQYF. The CDR3 nucleotides read TGTGCCAGCAGTGGGACAGCATACTACTCCTACGAGCAGTACTTC.

The gene calls are TRBV4-1 and TRBJ2-7; 7 bases are shared with TRBD2. V gave up 1 base and J gave up 0 bases; unmatched junction bases: 9. This CDR3 contains 17 residues. From germline, CDR1 is MGHRA and CDR2 YSYEKL. CDR3 sequence: CASSQADSGQSSYEQYF. The CDR3 DNA follows: TGCGCCAGCAGCCAAGCGGATAGCGGGCAGAGCTCCTACGAGCAGTACTTC.

Only a few counts were recorded for this clonotype. The V and J genes are TRBV28 and TRBJ2-1, with 9 bases that match TRBD2. The germline CDR1 and CDR2 sequences are MDHEN and SYDVKM. V lost 3 bases to trimming and J lost 8 bases; unmatched junction nucleotides: 5. This CDR3 has 14 residues. This CDR3 reads CASSFGTSWYEQFF. In DNA form, the CDR3 reads TGTGCCAGCAGTTTCGGGACTAGCTGGTATGAGCAGTTCTTC.

A few counts support this clonotype. This chain uses TRBV6-2 or TRBV6-3 with TRBJ2-1; 9 nucleotides match TRBD2. J lost 1 base, V lost 4 bases, and 8 bases had no gene match. Per the germline V gene, CDR1 is MNHEY and CDR2 is SVGEGT. The length of the CDR3 is 17 residues. The CDR3 DNA reads TGTGCCAGCAGTTCCAGCGGGAGGCCGCTTTCCTACAATGAGCAGTTCTTC. Protein: CASSSSGRPLSYNEQFF.

The chain recombines TRBV7-8 with TRBJ2-6, with D perhaps TRBD1 (6 bases). CDR3 length: 21 amino acids. The V end was cut by 5 bases, the J end by 1 base, with 27 bases between. Germline lookup yields CDR1 SGHVS and CDR2 FQNEAQ. The CDR3 DNA sequence: TGTGCCAGCAGCCAACCCCGTAATTGGGCAGGGGCTTTTTCTGGGGCCAACGTCCTGACTTTC. This gives the protein CASSQPRNWAGAFSGANVLTF.

The chain joins TRBV6-5 to TRBJ2-3; 12 bases agree with TRBD2. Per the germline V gene, CDR1 is MNHEY and CDR2 is SVGAGI. Trimming at V came to 7 bases and at J to 3 bases, leaving 8 bases not matched to a gene. This CDR3 is 16 amino acids long. This CDR3 reads CASTSRLAGATDTQYF. The CDR3 region has the DNA TGTGCCAGCACTTCTCGACTAGCGGGAGCAACAGATACGCAGTATTTT.